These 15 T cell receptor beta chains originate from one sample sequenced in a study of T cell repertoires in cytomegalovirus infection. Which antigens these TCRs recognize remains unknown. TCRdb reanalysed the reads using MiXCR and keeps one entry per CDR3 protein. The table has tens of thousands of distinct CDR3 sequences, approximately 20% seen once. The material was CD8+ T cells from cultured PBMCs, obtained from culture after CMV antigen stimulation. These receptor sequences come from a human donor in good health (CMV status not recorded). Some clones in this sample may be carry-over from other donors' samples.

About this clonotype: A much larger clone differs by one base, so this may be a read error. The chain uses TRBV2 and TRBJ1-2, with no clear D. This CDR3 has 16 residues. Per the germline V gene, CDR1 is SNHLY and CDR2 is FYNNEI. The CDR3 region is CTSSDGSLPNNYGYTF. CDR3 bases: TGTACCAGCAGTGACGGGTCCCTTCCCAATAACTATGGCTACACCTTC.

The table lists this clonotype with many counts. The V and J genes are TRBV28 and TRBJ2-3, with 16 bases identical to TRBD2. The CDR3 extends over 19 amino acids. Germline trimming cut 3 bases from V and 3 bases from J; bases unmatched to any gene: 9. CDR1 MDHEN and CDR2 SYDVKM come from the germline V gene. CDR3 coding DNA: TGTGCCAGCAGTTTGGGACTAGCGGGGGGGCAATTCAAGACAGATACGCAGTATTTT. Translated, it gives CASSLGLAGGQFKTDTQYF.

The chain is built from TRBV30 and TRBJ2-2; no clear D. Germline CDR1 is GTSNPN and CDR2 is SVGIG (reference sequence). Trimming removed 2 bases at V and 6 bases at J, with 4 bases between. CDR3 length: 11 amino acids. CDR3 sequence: CAWSLAGELFF. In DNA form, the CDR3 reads TGTGCCTGGAGTTTGGCCGGGGAGCTGTTTTTT.

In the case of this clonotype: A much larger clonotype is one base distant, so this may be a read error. The CDR3, as DNA: TGTGCCAGCAACCCTACCGGTCCCTATGGCTACACCTTC. Amino acids: CASNPTGPYGYTF. The chain joins TRBV11-2 to TRBJ1-2; D unclear. V was cut by 7 bases and J by 4 bases, with 13 bases left in between. Per germline, CDR1 SGHAT and CDR2 FQNNGV. CDR3 length: 13 residues.

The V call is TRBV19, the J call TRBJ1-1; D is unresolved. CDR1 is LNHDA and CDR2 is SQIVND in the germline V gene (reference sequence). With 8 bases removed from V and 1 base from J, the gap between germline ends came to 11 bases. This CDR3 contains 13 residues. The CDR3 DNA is TGTGCCAGTGGGGAGAGATCGAACACTGAAGCTTTCTTT. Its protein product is CASGERSNTEAFF.

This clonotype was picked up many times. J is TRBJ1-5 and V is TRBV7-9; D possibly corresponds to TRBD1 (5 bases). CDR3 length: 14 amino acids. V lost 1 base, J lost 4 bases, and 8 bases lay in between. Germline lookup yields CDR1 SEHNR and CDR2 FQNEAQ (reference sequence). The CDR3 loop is CASSLVGANQPQHF. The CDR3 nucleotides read TGTGCCAGCAGCTTAGTAGGGGCTAATCAGCCCCAGCATTTT. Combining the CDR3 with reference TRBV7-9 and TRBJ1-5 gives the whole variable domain DTGVSQNPRHKITKRGQNVTFRCDPISEHNRLYWYRQTLGQGPEFLTYFQNEAQLEKSRLLSDRFSAERPKGSFSTLEIQRTEQGDSAMYLCASSLVGANQPQHFGDGTRLSIL.

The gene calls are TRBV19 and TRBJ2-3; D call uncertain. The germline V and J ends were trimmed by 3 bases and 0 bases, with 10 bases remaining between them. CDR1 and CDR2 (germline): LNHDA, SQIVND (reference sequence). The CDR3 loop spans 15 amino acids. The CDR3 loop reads CASSMDRASTDTQYF. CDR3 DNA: TGTGCCAGTAGTATGGATAGGGCTAGCACAGATACGCAGTATTTT.

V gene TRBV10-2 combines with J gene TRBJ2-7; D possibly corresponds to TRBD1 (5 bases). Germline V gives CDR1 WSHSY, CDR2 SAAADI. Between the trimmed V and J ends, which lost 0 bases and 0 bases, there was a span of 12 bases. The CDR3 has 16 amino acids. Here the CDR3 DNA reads TGCGCCAGCAGTGAGTCAGGGGCGCTGAGCTCCTACGAGCAGTACTTC. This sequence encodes CASSESGALSSYEQYF.

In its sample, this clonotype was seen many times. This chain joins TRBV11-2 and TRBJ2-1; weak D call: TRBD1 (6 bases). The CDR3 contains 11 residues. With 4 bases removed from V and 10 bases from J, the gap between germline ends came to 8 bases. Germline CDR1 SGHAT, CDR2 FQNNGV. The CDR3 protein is CASSSGQEQFF. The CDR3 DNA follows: TGTGCCAGCAGCTCCGGACAGGAGCAGTTCTTC.

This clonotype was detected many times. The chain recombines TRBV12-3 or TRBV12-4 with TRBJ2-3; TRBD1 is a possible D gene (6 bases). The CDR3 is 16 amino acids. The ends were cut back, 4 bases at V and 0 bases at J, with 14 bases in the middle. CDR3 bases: TGTGCCAGCAGTTGGGGATCGACAGGTAGCACAGATACGCAGTATTTT. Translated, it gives CASSWGSTGSTDTQYF.

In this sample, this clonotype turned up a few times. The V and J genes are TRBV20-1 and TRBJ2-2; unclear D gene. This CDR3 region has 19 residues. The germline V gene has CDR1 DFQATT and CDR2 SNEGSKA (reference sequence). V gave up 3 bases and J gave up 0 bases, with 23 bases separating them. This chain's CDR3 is CSARTPISPRASNTGELFF. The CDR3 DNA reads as TGCAGTGCTAGGACCCCGATATCCCCACGAGCGTCGAACACCGGGGAGCTGTTTTTT.

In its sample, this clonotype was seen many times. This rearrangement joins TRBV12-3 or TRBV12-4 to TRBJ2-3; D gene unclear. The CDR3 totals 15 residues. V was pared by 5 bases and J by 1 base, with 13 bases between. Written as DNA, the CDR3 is TGTGCCAGCAGTGGCTGGGGTTCAGGCACAGATACGCAGTATTTT. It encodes CASSGWGSGTDTQYF.

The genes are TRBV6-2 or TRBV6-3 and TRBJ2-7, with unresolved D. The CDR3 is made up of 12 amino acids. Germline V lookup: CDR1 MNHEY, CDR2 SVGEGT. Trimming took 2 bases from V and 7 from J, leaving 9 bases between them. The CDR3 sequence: CASSYRLEEQYF. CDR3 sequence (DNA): TGTGCCAGCAGTTACAGGTTAGAGGAGCAGTACTTC.

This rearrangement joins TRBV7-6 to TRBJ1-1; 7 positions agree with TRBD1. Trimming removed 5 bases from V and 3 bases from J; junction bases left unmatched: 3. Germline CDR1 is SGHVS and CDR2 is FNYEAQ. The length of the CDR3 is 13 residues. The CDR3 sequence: CASSPRGYTEAFF. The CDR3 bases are TGTGCCAGCAGCCCCAGGGGGTACACTGAAGCTTTCTTT.

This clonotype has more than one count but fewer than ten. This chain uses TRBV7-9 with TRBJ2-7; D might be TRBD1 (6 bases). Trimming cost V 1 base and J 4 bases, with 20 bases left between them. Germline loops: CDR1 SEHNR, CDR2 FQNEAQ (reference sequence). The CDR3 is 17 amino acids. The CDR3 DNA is TGTGCCAGCAGCTTAGATCATACAGGGTGGACCTTTTACGAGCAGTACTTC. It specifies CASSLDHTGWTFYEQYF.